This is a list of T cell receptor beta chains from one sample in a study of blood T cell repertoires in COVID-19. Produced via immunoSEQ multiplex PCR; TCRdb's table is partial and in-frame only. This table holds about 200,000 clones, around 85% found once. The sequencing input was PBMCs or T cells enriched from blood (not recorded which). Receptors were obtained from a man in his forties who had recovered from COVID-19. CDR3s include the opening cysteine and the closing phenylalanine or tryptophan. Fields, in order: clone size, V gene, D gene, J gene, CDR3 DNA, CDR3 protein. The D gene is left open where the match is weak. Part of the rows lack a size; the others show once, few, many or a class for expanded clones.

-,TRBV28,TRBD2,TRBJ2-3,TGTGCCAGCAGCACTAGCGGGTCTAGCACAGATACGCAGTATTTT,CASSTSGSSTDTQYF
-,TRBV24-1,TRBD1,TRBJ2-7,TGTGCCACCAGTGATAAATCCGGGACAGGGTCCCCCGAGCAGTACTTC,CATSDKSGTGSPEQYF
-,TRBV11-3,TRBD1,TRBJ1-3,TGTGCCAGCAGCACCGACAGGGCTTTCTCTGGAAACACCATATATTTT,CASSTDRAFSGNTIYF
-,TRBV2,TRBD1,TRBJ1-5,TGTGCCAGCGAGACAGGGGGGTTGGATCAGCCCCAGCATTTT,CASETGGLDQPQHF
-,TRBV13,-,TRBJ1-3,TGTGCCAGCAGCCGAATCCCGGAGGACTCTGGAAACACCATATATTTT,CASSRIPEDSGNTIYF
-,TRBV24-1,TRBD2,TRBJ2-1,TGTGCCACCAGTGATTTCGGCGGGAGGGCCGCCAATGAGCAGTTCTTC,CATSDFGGRAANEQFF
-,TRBV5-1,-,TRBJ2-2,TGCGCCAGCAGATCACTCCCGTACGGAGGAAACGGGGAGCTGTTTTTT,CASRSLPYGGNGELFF
-,TRBV3-1/TRBV3-2,-,TRBJ2-3,TGTGCCAGCAGCCAAGACTACCTGAGCACAGATACGCAGTATTTT,CASSQDYLSTDTQYF
-,TRBV28,-,TRBJ2-1,TGTGCCAGCAGTTTAATTTCAGGGGCTGAGCAGTTCTTC,CASSLISGAEQFF
once,TRBV4-3,-,TRBJ2-1,TGCGCCAGCAGCCAAGATAAAGTGGCAGGGCTGAACAATGAGCAGTTCTTC,CASSQDKVAGLNNEQFF
-,TRBV6-2/TRBV6-3,-,TRBJ2-7,TGTGCCAGCAGTTATGGTGGGAGTTTAGACGAGCAGTACTTC,CASSYGGSLDEQYF
-,TRBV5-6,TRBD2,TRBJ2-1,TGTGCCAGCAGCGTAGCGGGAGGTCCCTACAATGAGCAGTTCTTC,CASSVAGGPYNEQFF
-,TRBV30,-,TRBJ1-1,TGTGCCTGGGGAGGGTTGAGCACTGAAGCTTTCTTT,CAWGGLSTEAFF
-,TRBV5-6,TRBD2,TRBJ2-3,TGTGCCAGCAGCTTGATAGCGGGAGGCACAGATACGCAGTATTTT,CASSLIAGGTDTQYF
few,TRBV12-5,-,TRBJ1-2,TGTGCTAGTGGTTTGGTCTCCGGGTTTGATGGCTACACCTTC,CASGLVSGFDGYTF
-,TRBV2,TRBD1,TRBJ2-7,TGTGCCAGCAGAACAGGGGCAGGGGTATACGAGCAGTACTTC,CASRTGAGVYEQYF
-,TRBV6-5,-,TRBJ1-2,TGTGCCAGCACCCCCGGGCAGGGATATGGCTACACCTTC,CASTPGQGYGYTF
-,TRBV7-2,-,TRBJ1-1,TGTGCCAGCAGTCCGGGGGGAGGGGCCCTTGACGCTTTCTTT,CASSPGGGALDAFF
-,TRBV19,TRBD1,TRBJ2-7,TGTGCCAGTAGTACACACTCGCGACTCGGGACAGCGACCTACGAGCAGTACTTC,CASSTHSRLGTATYEQYF
once,TRBV11-3,-,TRBJ1-1,TGTGCCAGCAGCTGGGGACTGGACCTGAACACTGAAGCTTTCTTT,CASSWGLDLNTEAFF
-,TRBV4-1,TRBD1,TRBJ2-7,TGCGCCAGCAGCCAAGAGGGGGGACAGGAATCCTACGAGCAGTACTTC,CASSQEGGQESYEQYF
-,TRBV28,-,TRBJ1-5,TGTGCCAGCAGTTCTGGGGCCTTCAAGGGCAATCAGCCCCAGCATTTT,CASSSGAFKGNQPQHF
-,TRBV6-1,TRBD2,TRBJ2-7,TGTGCCAGCAGTGGGGGGGGTCGTAGCGGGACTTTATACGAGCAGTACTTC,CASSGGGRSGTLYEQYF
-,TRBV9,TRBD1,TRBJ2-7,TGTGCCAGCAGCGTAGCGGGACAGGGAACCTCGCACGAGCAGTACTTC,CASSVAGQGTSHEQYF
-,TRBV3-1/TRBV3-2,TRBD2,TRBJ2-7,TGTGCCAGCAGCCTGGCTAGCGGGACTACCTACGAGCAGTACTTC,CASSLASGTTYEQYF
-,TRBV9,-,TRBJ2-3,TGTGCCAGCAGCTCTGGGGCCCTACTCCTACATAGCACAGATACGCAGTATTTT,CASSSGALLLHSTDTQYF
-,TRBV18,-,TRBJ2-1,TGTGCCAGCTCACCCAGTGGTTATGAGCAGTTCTTC,CASSPSGYEQFF
-,TRBV30,-,TRBJ1-2,TGTGCCTGGAGTGTTACAGTTTATGGCTACACCTTC,CAWSVTVYGYTF
-,TRBV24-1,-,TRBJ2-5,TGTGCCACCAGTGATCCGTCCGTCCAAGAGACCCAGTACTTC,CATSDPSVQETQYF
-,TRBV30,-,TRBJ1-5,TGTGCCTGGAGAACGGTCGGTCAGCCCCAGCATTTT,CAWRTVGQPQHF
-,TRBV4-2,TRBD2,TRBJ2-3,TGTGCCAGCAGCCCCCAGAGCGGGACCATTTTCACAGATACGCAGTATTTT,CASSPQSGTIFTDTQYF
-,TRBV27,-,TRBJ1-1,TGTGCCAGCAGTTTATATGCAGGGATGAACACTGAAGCTTTCTTT,CASSLYAGMNTEAFF
once,TRBV6-5,-,TRBJ2-5,TGTGCCAGCAGTCGACTAGAGACCCAGTACTTC,CASSRLETQYF
-,TRBV30,-,TRBJ1-6,TGTGCCTGGAATAGGGGCGCCTATAATTCACCCCTCCACTTT,CAWNRGAYNSPLHF
-,TRBV20-1,TRBD2,TRBJ2-7,TGCAGTGCTAGTGTAGCGGGAGGGTTAAGATACGAGCAGTACTTC,CSASVAGGLRYEQYF
-,TRBV5-6,-,TRBJ1-2,TGTGCCAGCAGCTTGGCCGGGGGAGCCTATGGCTACACCTTC,CASSLAGGAYGYTF
-,TRBV19,TRBD2,TRBJ2-5,TGTGCCAGCGGGGAGGGTCCAGAGACCCAGTACTTC,CASGEGPETQYF
-,TRBV10-1,-,TRBJ1-6,TGCGCCAGCAGTAACCGTCAGGGTTCCTATAATTCACCCCTCCACTTT,CASSNRQGSYNSPLHF
-,TRBV27,-,TRBJ1-6,TGTGCCAGCACCCTAAACGGGGGTATCCATAATTCACCCCTCCACTTT,CASTLNGGIHNSPLHF
-,TRBV10-3,TRBD2,TRBJ2-1,TGTGCCATCAGGGAGTCTAGCGGGAGGAACAATGAGCAGTTCTTC,CAIRESSGRNNEQFF
-,TRBV19,-,TRBJ2-2,TGTGCCAGTAGCAAAGCGGGGAACACCGGGGAGCTGTTTTTT,CASSKAGNTGELFF
-,TRBV28,-,TRBJ2-1,TGTGCCAGCACCCCAAGGGCACTAGTAGCCTCCTACAATGAGCAGTTCTTC,CASTPRALVASYNEQFF
once,TRBV30,TRBD1,TRBJ1-1,TGTGCCAGACAGGGGGCCATTTCGACTGAAGCTTTCTTT,CARQGAISTEAFF
-,TRBV24-1,-,TRBJ1-2,TGTGCCACCAGTGATGGGGGACTACGTGGGGGCTACACCTTC,CATSDGGLRGGYTF
-,TRBV3-1/TRBV3-2,TRBD2,TRBJ2-7,TGTGCCAGCAGCCATTCTGGGACTAGTCCCGAGCAGTACTTC,CASSHSGTSPEQYF
once,TRBV7-6,TRBD2,TRBJ2-7,TGTGCCAGCAGCTTATCGGGGGGACTAGTCTACGAGCAGTACTTC,CASSLSGGLVYEQYF
-,TRBV18,-,TRBJ1-1,TGTGCCAGCTCACCAGTCGACACTGAAGCTTTCTTT,CASSPVDTEAFF
-,TRBV5-4,-,TRBJ2-7,TGTGCCAGCAGCTTGGATGAGTACGAGCAGTACTTC,CASSLDEYEQYF
once,TRBV7-3,TRBD2,TRBJ2-5,TGTGCCAGCAGCCCCCATGGACTAGCGCATGCGGAGACCCAGTACTTC,CASSPHGLAHAETQYF
-,TRBV6-1,-,TRBJ1-2,TGTGCCAGCAGTGAAAGCCCCTCGGCAGGGGACTATGGCTACACCTTC,CASSESPSAGDYGYTF
-,TRBV5-1,TRBD1,TRBJ2-2,TGCGCCAGCAGCCTTATGACAGGGGCTAACACCGGGGAGCTGTTTTTT,CASSLMTGANTGELFF
once,TRBV27,-,TRBJ1-1,TGTGCCAGCAGTCCTTATGGACAGCGAAACACTGAAGCTTTCTTT,CASSPYGQRNTEAFF
-,TRBV29-1,-,TRBJ2-1,TGCAGCGTTGGGCAGAACAATGAGCAGTTCTTC,CSVGQNNEQFF